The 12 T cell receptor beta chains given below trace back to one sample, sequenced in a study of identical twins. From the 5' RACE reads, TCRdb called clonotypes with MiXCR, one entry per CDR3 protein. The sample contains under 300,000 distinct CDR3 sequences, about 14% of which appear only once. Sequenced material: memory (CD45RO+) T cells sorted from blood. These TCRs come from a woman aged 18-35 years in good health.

For the CDR3, the DNA is TGCAGCGTTGTCGGGACTAGGCTCGGGGGAGAGCAGTTCTTC. Amino acid sequence: CSVVGTRLGGEQFF. This chain connects TRBV29-1 to TRBJ2-1, with 8 bases aligning to TRBD2. Germline assignment: CDR1 SQVTM and CDR2 ANQGSEA. The J segment lost 10 bases and the V segment lost 4 bases, leaving 12 bases of the junction unmatched. The CDR3 spans 14 residues.

The CDR3 reads CASSYSGQGASGNTIYF. Here the CDR3 DNA reads TGTGCCAGCAGTTACTCGGGGCAGGGGGCAAGTGGAAACACCATATATTTT. The genes are TRBV6-5 and TRBJ1-3, with TRBD1 identical over 8 bases. This CDR3 is built from 17 residues. Germline V CDR1 and CDR2: MNHEY, SVGAGI. Trimming cost V 0 bases and J 3 bases; bases outside gene matches: 7.

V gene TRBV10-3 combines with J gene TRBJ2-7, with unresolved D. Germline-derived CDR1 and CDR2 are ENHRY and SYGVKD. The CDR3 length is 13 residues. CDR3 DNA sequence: TGTGCGATTTCAGGCGGTAACTCCTACGAGCAGTACTTC. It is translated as CAISGGNSYEQYF.

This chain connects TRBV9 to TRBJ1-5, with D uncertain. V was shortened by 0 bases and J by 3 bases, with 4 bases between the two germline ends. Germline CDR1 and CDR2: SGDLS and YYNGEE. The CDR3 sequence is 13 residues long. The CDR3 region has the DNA TGTGCCAGCAGCGTAGGGTACAATCAGCCCCAGCATTTT. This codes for CASSVGYNQPQHF.

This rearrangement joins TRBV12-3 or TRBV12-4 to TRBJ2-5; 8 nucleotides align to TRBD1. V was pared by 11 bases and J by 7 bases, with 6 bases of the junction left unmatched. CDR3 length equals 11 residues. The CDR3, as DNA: TGTGCCGACAGGGGACGGACGACCCAGTACTTC. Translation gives CADRGRTTQYF.

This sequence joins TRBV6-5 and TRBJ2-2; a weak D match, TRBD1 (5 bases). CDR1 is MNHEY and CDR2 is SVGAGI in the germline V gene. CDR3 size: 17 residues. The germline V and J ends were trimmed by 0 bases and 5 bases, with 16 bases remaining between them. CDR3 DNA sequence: TGTGCCAGCAGTTACTCACAGCTTACCCAGGGAACCGGGGAGCTGTTTTTT. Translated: CASSYSQLTQGTGELFF.

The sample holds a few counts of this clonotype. The CDR3 nucleotides read TGTGCCAGCACCATGACAGGGGGCAATCAGCCCCAGCATTTT. Translating it yields CASTMTGGNQPQHF. This chain uses TRBV6-1 with TRBJ1-5; 8 bases fit TRBD1. The CDR3 has 14 amino acids. Trimming at V came to 7 bases and at J to 2 bases, leaving 4 bases not matched to a gene. The germline V gene has CDR1 MNHNS and CDR2 SASEGT.

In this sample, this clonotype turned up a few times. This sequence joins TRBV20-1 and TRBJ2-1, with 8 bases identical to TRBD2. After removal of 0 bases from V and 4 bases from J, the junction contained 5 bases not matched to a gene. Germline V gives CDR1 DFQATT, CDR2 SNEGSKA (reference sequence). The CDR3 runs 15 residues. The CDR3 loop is CSARDHGRVYNEQFF. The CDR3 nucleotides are TGCAGTGCTAGAGATCACGGGAGGGTGTACAATGAGCAGTTCTTC.

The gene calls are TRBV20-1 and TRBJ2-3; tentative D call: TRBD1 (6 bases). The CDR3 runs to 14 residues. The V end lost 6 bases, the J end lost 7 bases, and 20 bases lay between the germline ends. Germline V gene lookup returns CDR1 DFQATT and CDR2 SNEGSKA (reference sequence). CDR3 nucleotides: TGCAGTGCCGAGACAGGATCGGGCGCCAATACGCAGTATTTT. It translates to CSAETGSGANTQYF.

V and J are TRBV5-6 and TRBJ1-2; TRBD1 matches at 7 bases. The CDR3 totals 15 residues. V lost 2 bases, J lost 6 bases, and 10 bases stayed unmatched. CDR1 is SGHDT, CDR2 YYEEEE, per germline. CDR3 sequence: CASSLTGVGENGYTF. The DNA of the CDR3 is TGTGCCAGCAGCTTAACAGGGGTAGGGGAGAATGGCTACACCTTC.

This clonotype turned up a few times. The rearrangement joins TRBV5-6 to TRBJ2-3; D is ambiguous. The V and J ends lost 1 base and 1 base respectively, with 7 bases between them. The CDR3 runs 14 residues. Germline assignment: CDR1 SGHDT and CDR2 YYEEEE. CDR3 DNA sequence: TGTGCCAGCAGCTTGTACCGCCGCACAGATACGCAGTATTTT. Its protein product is CASSLYRRTDTQYF.

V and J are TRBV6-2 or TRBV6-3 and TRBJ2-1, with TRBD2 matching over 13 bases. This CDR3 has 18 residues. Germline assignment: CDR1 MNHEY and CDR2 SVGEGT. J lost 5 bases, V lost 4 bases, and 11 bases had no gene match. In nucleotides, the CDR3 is TGTGCCAGCAGTTTCGGGACTAGCGGGGATAGACGGCACAATGAGCAGTTCTTC. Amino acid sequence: CASSFGTSGDRRHNEQFF.